This TCR beta chain was sequenced during a study of blood T cell repertoires in COVID-19. Study details: COVID-19 samples collected from the United States, Italy and Spain covered acute and convalescent phases.

Profiling relied on immunoSEQ multiplex PCR, and the TCRdb table lists in-frame clones only, not all of them. The sample consists of 110,000 or so clones, about four fifths of them appearing once. The CDR3 is 13 amino acids. The V gene lost 3 bases and the J gene lost 8 bases, with 13 bases spanning the gap. Germline V CDR1 and CDR2: SEHNR, FQNEAQ (reference sequence). This TCR came from a woman aged 70-85 years with acute or convalescent COVID-19. The V and J genes are TRBV7-9 and TRBJ1-2; D gene uncertain. Sequencing was performed on peripheral blood. In nucleotides, the CDR3 is TGTGCCAGCAGCTTCGGCGGCGTTGGGGGCTACACCTTC. It encodes CASSFGGVGGYTF. Full variable domain (outside the CDR3, taken from reference TRBV7-9 and TRBJ1-2): DTGVSQNPRHKITKRGQNVTFRCDPISEHNRLYWYRQTLGQGPEFLTYFQNEAQLEKSRLLSDRFSAERPKGSFSTLEIQRTEQGDSAMYLCASSFGGVGGYTFGSGTRLTVV.